This T cell receptor (beta chain) originates from a study of cytomegalovirus exposure and HLA in healthy donors. Study background: HLA-typed donors were the source of approximately 80 million unique TCRs held in an early data release.

This clone was seen only a few times. Its antigen is as yet unknown. It was with 60 Vbeta and 13 Jbeta primers that the PCR ran. Measured with immunoSEQ multiplex PCR; TCRdb has only the in-frame clones, and not every one. The repertoire holds 85,000 to 120,000 clones, with about three quarters as singletons. Whole-study findings and limits: A later analysis linked some 17,000 TCR beta sequences to HLA alleles at 0.05 false discovery rate. A later analysis reported that several of the most significant clusters appeared to be linked to common viral pathogens, among them Epstein-Barr virus. Roughly uniform sequencing depth across donors was assumed, possibly incorrectly.

Germline V lookup: CDR1 MNHNS, CDR2 SASEGT. Trimming left V 1 base short and J 0 bases short, with 13 bases between. The CDR3 runs to 18 residues. The TCR sequence derives from a woman aged 50 to 60 in good health and CMV-seropositive. Sequenced sample: PBMCs. The V call is TRBV6-1, the J call TRBJ2-6, with D possibly TRBD1 on 5 matching bases. The CDR3 sequence is CASSEERGASSGANVLTF. The CDR3 DNA reads as TGTGCCAGCAGTGAAGAAAGGGGCGCGAGCTCTGGGGCCAACGTCCTGACTTTC.